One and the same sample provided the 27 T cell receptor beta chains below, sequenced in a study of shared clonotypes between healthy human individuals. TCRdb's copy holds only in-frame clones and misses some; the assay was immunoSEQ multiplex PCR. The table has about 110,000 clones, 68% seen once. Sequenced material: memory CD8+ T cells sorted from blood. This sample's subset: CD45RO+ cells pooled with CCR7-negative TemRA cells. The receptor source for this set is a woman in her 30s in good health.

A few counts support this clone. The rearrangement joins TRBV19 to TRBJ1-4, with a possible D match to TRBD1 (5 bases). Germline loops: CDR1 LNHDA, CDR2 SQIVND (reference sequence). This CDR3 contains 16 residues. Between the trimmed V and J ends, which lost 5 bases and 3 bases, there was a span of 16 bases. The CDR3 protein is CASSPYTGPANEKLFF. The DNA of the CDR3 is TGTGCCAGTAGTCCATATACAGGTCCGGCTAATGAAAAACTGTTTTTT.

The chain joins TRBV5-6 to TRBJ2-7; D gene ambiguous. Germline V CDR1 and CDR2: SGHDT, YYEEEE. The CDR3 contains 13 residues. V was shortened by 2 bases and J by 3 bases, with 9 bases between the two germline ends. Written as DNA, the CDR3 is TGTGCCAGCAGCTTTTTGTCGGGCTACGAGCAGTACTTC. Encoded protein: CASSFLSGYEQYF.

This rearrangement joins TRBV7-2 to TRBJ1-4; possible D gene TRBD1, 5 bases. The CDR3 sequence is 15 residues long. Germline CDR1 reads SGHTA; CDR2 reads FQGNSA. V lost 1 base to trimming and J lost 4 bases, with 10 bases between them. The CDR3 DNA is TGTGCCAGCAGCTTAGGGGGCACGAATAATGAAAAACTGTTTTTT. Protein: CASSLGGTNNEKLFF.

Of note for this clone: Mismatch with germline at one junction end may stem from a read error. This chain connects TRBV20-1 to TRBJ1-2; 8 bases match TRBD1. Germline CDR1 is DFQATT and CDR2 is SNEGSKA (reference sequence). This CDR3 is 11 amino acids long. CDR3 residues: CSARRGGQVDF. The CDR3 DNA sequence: TGCAGTGCTCGCCGAGGGGGACAGGTAGACTTC.

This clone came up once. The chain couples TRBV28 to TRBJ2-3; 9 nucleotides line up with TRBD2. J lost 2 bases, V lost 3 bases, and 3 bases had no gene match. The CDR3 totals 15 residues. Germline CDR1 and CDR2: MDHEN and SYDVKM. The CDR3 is CASSLMGLATDTQYF. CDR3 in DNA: TGTGCCAGCAGTTTGATGGGACTAGCCACAGATACGCAGTATTTT.

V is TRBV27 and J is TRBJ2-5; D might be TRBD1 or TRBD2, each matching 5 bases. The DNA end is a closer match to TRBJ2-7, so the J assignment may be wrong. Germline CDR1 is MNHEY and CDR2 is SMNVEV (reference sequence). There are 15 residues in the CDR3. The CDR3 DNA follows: TGTGCCAGCAGTCAGCCGGGACGGAGCTCCTACGAGCAGTACTTC. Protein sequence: CASSQPGRSSYEQYF.

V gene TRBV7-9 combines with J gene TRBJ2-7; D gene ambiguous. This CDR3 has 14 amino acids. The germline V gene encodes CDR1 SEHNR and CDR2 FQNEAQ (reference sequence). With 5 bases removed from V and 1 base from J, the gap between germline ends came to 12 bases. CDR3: CASSARLISYEQYF. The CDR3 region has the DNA TGTGCCAGCAGCGCGAGACTTATATCCTACGAGCAGTACTTC.

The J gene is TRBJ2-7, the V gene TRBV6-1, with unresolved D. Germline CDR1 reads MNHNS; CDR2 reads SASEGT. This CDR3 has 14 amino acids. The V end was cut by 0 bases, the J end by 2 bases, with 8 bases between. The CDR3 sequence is CASSEAPGPYEQYF. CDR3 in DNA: TGTGCCAGCAGTGAAGCCCCAGGCCCCTACGAGCAGTACTTC.

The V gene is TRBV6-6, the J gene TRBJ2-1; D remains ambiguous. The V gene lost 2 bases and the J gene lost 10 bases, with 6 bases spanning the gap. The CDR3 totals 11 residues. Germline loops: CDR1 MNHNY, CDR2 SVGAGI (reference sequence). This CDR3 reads CASSYGREQFF. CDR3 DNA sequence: TGTGCCAGCAGTTACGGGCGGGAGCAGTTCTTC.

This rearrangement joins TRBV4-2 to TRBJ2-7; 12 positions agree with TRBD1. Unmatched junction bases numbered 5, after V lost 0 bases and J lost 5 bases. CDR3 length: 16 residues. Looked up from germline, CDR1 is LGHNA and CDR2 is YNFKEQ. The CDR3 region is CASSQEPGTGGDEQYF. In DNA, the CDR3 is TGTGCCAGCAGCCAAGAGCCCGGGACAGGGGGCGACGAGCAGTACTTC.

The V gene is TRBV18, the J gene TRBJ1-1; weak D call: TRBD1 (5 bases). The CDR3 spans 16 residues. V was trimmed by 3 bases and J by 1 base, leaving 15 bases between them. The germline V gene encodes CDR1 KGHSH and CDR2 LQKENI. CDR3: CASSPPRGSQNTEAFF. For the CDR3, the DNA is TGTGCCAGCTCACCGCCCCGGGGCAGCCAGAACACTGAAGCTTTCTTT.

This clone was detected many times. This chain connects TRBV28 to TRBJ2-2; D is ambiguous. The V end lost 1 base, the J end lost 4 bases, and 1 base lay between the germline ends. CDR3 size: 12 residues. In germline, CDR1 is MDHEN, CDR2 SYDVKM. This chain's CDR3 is CASSLSTGELFF. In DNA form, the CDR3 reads TGTGCCAGCAGTTTATCCACCGGGGAGCTGTTTTTT.

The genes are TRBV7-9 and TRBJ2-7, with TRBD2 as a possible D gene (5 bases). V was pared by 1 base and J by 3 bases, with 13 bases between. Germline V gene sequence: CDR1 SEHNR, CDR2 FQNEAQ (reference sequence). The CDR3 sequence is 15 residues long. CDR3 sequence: CASSLDAGVGYEQYF. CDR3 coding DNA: TGTGCCAGCAGCTTAGATGCGGGCGTCGGCTACGAGCAGTACTTC.

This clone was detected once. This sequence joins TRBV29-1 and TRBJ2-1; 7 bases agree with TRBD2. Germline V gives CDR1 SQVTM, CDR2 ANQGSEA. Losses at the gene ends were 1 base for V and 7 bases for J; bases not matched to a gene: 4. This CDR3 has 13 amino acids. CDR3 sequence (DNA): TGCAGCGTTGAAGGAGGGAGGGTTAATGAGCAGTTCTTC. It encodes CSVEGGRVNEQFF.

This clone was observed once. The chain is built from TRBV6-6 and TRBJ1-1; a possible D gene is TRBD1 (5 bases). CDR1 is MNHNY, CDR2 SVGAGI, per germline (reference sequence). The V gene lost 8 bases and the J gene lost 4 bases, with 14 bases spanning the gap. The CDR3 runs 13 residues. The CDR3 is CASGQYGGTEAFF. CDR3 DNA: TGTGCCAGCGGCCAGTATGGGGGCACTGAAGCTTTCTTT.

The chain's CDR3 is CASSLESLASGSGSGELFF. CDR3 sequence (DNA): TGTGCCAGCAGCTTGGAATCCTTGGCTAGCGGGAGTGGTAGTGGGGAGCTGTTTTTT. V usage is TRBV5-4 and J usage is TRBJ2-2; 10 nucleotides agree with TRBD2. This CDR3 contains 19 residues. The J segment lost 8 bases and the V segment lost 0 bases, leaving 16 bases of the junction unmatched. Per the germline V gene, CDR1 is SGHNT and CDR2 is YYREEE (reference sequence).

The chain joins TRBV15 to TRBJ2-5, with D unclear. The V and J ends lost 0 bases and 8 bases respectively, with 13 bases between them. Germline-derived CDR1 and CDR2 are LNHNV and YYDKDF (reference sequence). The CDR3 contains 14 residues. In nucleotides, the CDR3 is TGTGCCACCAGCAGAGACCGGGCCACCAGCACCCAGTACTTC. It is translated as CATSRDRATSTQYF.

The CDR3 nucleotides read TGCGCCAGCAGCCGGGGACAGGGTATAATGCACACTGAAGCTTTCTTT. Its translation is CASSRGQGIMHTEAFF. The chain carries TRBV4-1 and TRBJ1-1; TRBD1 agrees at 9 bases. After removal of 4 bases from V and 3 bases from J, the junction contained 9 bases not matched to a gene. Per the germline V gene, CDR1 is MGHRA and CDR2 is YSYEKL. This CDR3 region has 16 residues.

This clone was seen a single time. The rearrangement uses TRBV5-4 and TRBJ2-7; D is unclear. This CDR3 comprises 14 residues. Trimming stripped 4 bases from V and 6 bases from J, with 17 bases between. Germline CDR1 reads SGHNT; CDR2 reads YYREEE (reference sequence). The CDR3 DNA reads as TGTGCCAGCAGCCCTACCTGGGGATGGGGCGAGCAGTACTTC. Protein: CASSPTWGWGEQYF.

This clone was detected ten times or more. CDR3 region: CASSWRVYEQYF. The CDR3 bases are TGTGCCAGCAGTTGGCGGGTCTACGAGCAGTACTTC. V gene TRBV28 combines with J gene TRBJ2-7; D is possibly TRBD2 (5 bases). The CDR3 length is 12 residues. Trimming removed 4 bases from V and 3 bases from J, with 7 bases in between. CDR1 MDHEN and CDR2 SYDVKM come from the germline V gene.

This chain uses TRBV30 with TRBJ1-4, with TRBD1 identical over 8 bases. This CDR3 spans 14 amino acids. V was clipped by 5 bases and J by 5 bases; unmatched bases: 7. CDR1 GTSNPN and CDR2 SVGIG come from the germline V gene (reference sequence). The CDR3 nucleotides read TGTGCCTGGGACCGGGGACAGGAGAATGAAAAACTGTTTTTT. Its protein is CAWDRGQENEKLFF.

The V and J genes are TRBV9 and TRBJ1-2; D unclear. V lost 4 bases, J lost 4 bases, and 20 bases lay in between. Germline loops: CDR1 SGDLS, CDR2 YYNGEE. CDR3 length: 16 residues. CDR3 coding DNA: TGTGCCAGCAGCAACTCAGCCCAAAGGGAAGGCTATGGCTACACCTTC. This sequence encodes CASSNSAQREGYGYTF.

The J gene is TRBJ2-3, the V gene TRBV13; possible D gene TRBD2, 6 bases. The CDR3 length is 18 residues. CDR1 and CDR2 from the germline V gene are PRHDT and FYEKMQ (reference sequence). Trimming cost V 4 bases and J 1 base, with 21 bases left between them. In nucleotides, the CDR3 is TGTGCCAGCAGCTACGAAACGGGAGAGGGCGGGGGCACAGATACGCAGTATTTT. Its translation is CASSYETGEGGGTDTQYF. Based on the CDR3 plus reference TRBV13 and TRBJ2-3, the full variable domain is AAGVIQSPRHLIKEKRETATLKCYPIPRHDTVYWYQQGPGQDPQFLISFYEKMQSDKGSIPDRFSAQQFSDYHSELNMSSLELGDSALYFCASSYETGEGGGTDTQYFGPGTRLTVL.

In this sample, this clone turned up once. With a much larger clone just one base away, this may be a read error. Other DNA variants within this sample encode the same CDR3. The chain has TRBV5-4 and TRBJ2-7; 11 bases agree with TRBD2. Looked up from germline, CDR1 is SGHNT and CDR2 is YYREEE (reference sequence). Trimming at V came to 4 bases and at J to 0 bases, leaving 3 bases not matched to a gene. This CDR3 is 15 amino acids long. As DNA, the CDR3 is TGTGCCAGCAGCCAAGGACTAGCGGGCTCCTACGAGCAGTACTTC. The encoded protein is CASSQGLAGSYEQYF.

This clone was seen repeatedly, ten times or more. The CDR3 is CSVEEGAGTGNQPQHF. The CDR3 region has the DNA TGCAGCGTTGAAGAAGGGGCCGGGACGGGCAATCAGCCCCAGCATTTT. The J gene is TRBJ1-5, the V gene TRBV29-1; D might be TRBD1 (5 bases). The CDR3 has 16 residues. Germline CDR1 SQVTM, CDR2 ANQGSEA. Trimming left V 0 bases short and J 2 bases short, with 14 bases between.

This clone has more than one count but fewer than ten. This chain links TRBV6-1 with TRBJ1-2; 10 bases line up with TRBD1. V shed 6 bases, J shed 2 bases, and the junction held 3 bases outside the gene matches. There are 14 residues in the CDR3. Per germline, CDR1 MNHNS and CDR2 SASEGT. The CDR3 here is CASRAGQGNYGYTF. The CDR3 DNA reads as TGTGCCAGCAGAGCGGGACAGGGGAACTATGGCTACACCTTC.

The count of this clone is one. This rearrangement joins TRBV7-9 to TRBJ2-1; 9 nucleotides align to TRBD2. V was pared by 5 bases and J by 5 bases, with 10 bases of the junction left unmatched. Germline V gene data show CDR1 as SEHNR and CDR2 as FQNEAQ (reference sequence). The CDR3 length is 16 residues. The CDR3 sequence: CASSRHPRTSDNEQFF. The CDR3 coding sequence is TGTGCCAGCAGCCGCCACCCCCGGACTAGCGACAATGAGCAGTTCTTC.